This T cell receptor (beta chain) emerged from a study of T cell responses to AZD1222 COVID-19 vaccine. Study context: Pooling of second doses given at about 4 or about 12 weeks was done.

V was clipped by 6 bases and J by 5 bases, with 13 bases between them. The CDR3 is 13 amino acids. Per the germline V gene, CDR1 is SNHLY and CDR2 is FYNNEI. Generated by immunoSEQ multiplex PCR, the TCRdb table keeps only in-frame clones and is missing some. Of 150,000 to 200,000 clones in the sample, over 75% were seen once. The rearrangement joins TRBV2 to TRBJ1-2; D may be TRBD1 (5 bases). Material: peripheral blood, obtained on day 0 of AZD1222 vaccination. This TCR was sampled from an adult in good health. This CDR3 reads CASSPGLQYGYTF. DNA for the CDR3: TGTGCCAGCAGCCCGGGACTCCAGTATGGCTACACCTTC.